This TCR beta chain came from a study of blood T cells in healthy people across ages. Per the germline V gene, CDR1 is MNHNY and CDR2 is SVGAGI (reference sequence). Trimming took 2 bases from V and 4 from J; bases not matched to a gene: 1. The CDR3 contains 13 residues. A word on this clonotype: Its target is not known.

Findings and caveats of the study: CMV infection status of these donors was not known.

For the second PCR, which ran for about 6 to 11 cycles, a sample-barcoded 5' primer and a J-beta primer mix were used. Each cDNA molecule, via a template-switch adaptor with 12 random nucleotides, was tagged. MiXCR was run by TCRdb on the 5' RACE reads, yielding one entry per CDR3 protein. The table records 1.5 million to 2 million distinct CDR3 sequences, less than 50% of them present only once. The receptor's source is a woman in her 40s in good health. The V and J genes are TRBV6-6 and TRBJ1-2, with 7 nucleotides matching TRBD1. The sequencing sample was made of blood. The CDR3 is CASSYGQAYGYTF. The CDR3 DNA reads as TGTGCCAGCAGTTACGGACAGGCCTATGGCTACACCTTC.